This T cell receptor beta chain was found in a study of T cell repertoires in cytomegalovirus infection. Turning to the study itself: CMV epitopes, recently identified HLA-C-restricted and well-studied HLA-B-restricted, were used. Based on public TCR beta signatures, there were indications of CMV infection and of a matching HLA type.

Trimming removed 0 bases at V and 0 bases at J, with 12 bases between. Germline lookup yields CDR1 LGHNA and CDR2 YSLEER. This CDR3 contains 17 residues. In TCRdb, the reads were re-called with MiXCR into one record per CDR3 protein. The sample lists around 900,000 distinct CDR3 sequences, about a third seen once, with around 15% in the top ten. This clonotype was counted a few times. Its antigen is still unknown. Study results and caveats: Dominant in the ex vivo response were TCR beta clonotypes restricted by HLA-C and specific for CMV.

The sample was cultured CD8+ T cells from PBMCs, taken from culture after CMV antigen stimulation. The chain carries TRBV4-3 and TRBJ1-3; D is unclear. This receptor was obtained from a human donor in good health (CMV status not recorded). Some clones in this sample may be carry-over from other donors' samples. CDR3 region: CASSQDPILFSGNTIYF. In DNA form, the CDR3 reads TGCGCCAGCAGCCAAGATCCAATACTTTTCTCTGGAAACACCATATATTTT.